The 28 T cell receptor beta chains reported below all come from one sample, sequenced in a study of precursors of human CD4 cytotoxic T cells. Bulk UMI-based sequencing covered sorted CD4+ central memory, effector memory, IL-7R-high and IL-7R-negative TEMRA subsets. TCRdb called the reads again in MiXCR, with one record for every CDR3 protein. The repertoire holds hundreds of distinct CDR3 sequences, with 18% as singletons. Sequenced input: memory CD4+ T cells from blood (PBMCs). These receptors all come from a human donor in good health.

The chain uses TRBV7-9 and TRBJ1-4; D uncertain. CDR3 size: 10 residues. CDR1 and CDR2 (germline): SEHNR, FQNEAQ (reference sequence). Trimming took off 10 bases at V and 8 bases at J, with 8 bases between the two ends. The CDR3 loop reads CATEKEKLFF. The CDR3 region has the DNA TGTGCCACCGAAAAGGAAAAACTGTTTTTT.

By its share, this clonotype is large. V gene TRBV7-9 combines with J gene TRBJ2-5; D possibly corresponds to TRBD2 (5 bases). The germline gives CDR1 SEHNR, CDR2 FQNEAQ (reference sequence). V lost 7 bases, J lost 3 bases, and 21 bases lay in between. The CDR3 loop spans 16 amino acids. The CDR3 DNA is TGTGCCAGCACCGAAGAGGCGCTCGCCGGGAAAGAGACCCAGTACTTC. As protein: CASTEEALAGKETQYF.

The chain has TRBV5-1 and TRBJ2-2; TRBD1 matches 8 bases. Trimming took 4 bases from V and 0 from J; bases not matched to a gene: 11. This CDR3 region has 18 residues. Germline V gene lookup returns CDR1 SGHRS and CDR2 YFSETQ. For the CDR3, the DNA is TGCGCCAGCAGCGGGACCGGACAGGGTGGCGCGAACACCGGGGAGCTGTTTTTT. Residues: CASSGTGQGGANTGELFF.

This clonotype is labeled large. The J gene is TRBJ2-2, the V gene TRBV5-6, with D hard to call. This CDR3 region has 15 residues. Germline assignment: CDR1 SGHDT and CDR2 YYEEEE. Trimming took off 7 bases at V and 1 base at J, with 14 bases between the two ends. CDR3 sequence reads: CASSSLDRNTGELFF. DNA for the CDR3: TGTGCCAGCTCATCGCTCGACCGGAACACCGGGGAGCTGTTTTTT. Full variable domain (rest looked up from reference TRBV5-6 and TRBJ2-2): DAGVTQSPTHLIKTRGQQVTLRCSPKSGHDTVSWYQQALGQGPQFIFQYYEEEERQRGNFPDRFSGHQFPNYSSELNVNALLLGDSALYLCASSSLDRNTGELFFGEGSRLTVL.

This clonotype showed up just a few times. The rearrangement joins TRBV5-5 to TRBJ1-5; possibly TRBD1 for D (6 bases). The CDR3 contains 15 residues. Germline V gene lookup returns CDR1 SGHKS and CDR2 YYEKEE (reference sequence). Trimming pared 5 bases from V and 5 bases from J, leaving 17 bases between. The CDR3 DNA sequence: TGTGCCAGCAGAGCAACAGGGACGGGAGATCAGCCCCAGCATTTT. It is translated as CASRATGTGDQPQHF. Based on the CDR3 plus reference TRBV5-5 and TRBJ1-5, the full variable domain is DAGVTQSPTHLIKTRGQQVTLRCSPISGHKSVSWYQQVLGQGPQFIFQYYEKEERGRGNFPDRFSARQFPNYSSELNVNALLLGDSALYLCASRATGTGDQPQHFGDGTRLSIL.

This clonotype was found a few times. The CDR3 spells CASSAPDRGSYNEQFF. The CDR3 region has the DNA TGTGCCAGCAGCGCCCCTGACAGGGGATCCTACAATGAGCAGTTCTTC. This chain joins TRBV5-6 and TRBJ2-1, with 8 nucleotides matching TRBD1. Germline CDR1 and CDR2: SGHDT and YYEEEE. J was trimmed by 1 base and V by 4 bases; bases with no gene match: 7. This CDR3 contains 16 residues.

This clonotype was counted between two and nine times. The genes are TRBV6-5 and TRBJ2-3, with TRBD2 matching 13 bases. The length of the CDR3 is 15 residues. CDR1 MNHEY and CDR2 SVGAGI come from the germline V gene. With V trimmed by 8 bases and J by 4 bases, 6 bases remained unmatched. As DNA, the CDR3 is TGTGCCAGCCAACTAGCGGGAGGGCCTGCAGATACGCAGTATTTT. This sequence encodes CASQLAGGPADTQYF.

About this clonotype itself: Being one base from a much bigger clone, this may be a read error. The CDR3 loop reads CSEARGGGYTF. In DNA, the CDR3 is TGCAGCGAAGCCCGAGGGGGGGGCTACACCTTC. V usage is TRBV29-1 and J usage is TRBJ1-2; D is perhaps TRBD1 (6 bases). The CDR3 is 11 amino acids. The V and J ends lost 7 bases and 8 bases respectively, with 14 bases between them. The germline gives CDR1 SQVTM, CDR2 ANQGSEA.

This clonotype was seen more than once but under ten times. The chain combines TRBV27 with TRBJ2-3; TRBD2 might be the D (6 bases). V was pared by 7 bases and J by 2 bases, with 10 bases between. The germline V gene has CDR1 MNHEY and CDR2 SMNVEV (reference sequence). This CDR3 has 13 amino acids. For the CDR3, the DNA is TGTGCCAGCACCCGGGGGAACACAGATACGCAGTATTTT. Its protein is CASTRGNTDTQYF.

The V call is TRBV20-1, the J call TRBJ2-7, with D possibly TRBD1 on 5 matching bases. The CDR3 sequence is 15 residues long. The germline V and J ends were trimmed by 6 bases and 0 bases, with 18 bases remaining between them. The V gene's germline CDR1 is DFQATT and CDR2 SNEGSKA (reference sequence). CDR3 in DNA: TGCAGTGCAGCGCCGGACACTACTAACTCCTACGAGCAGTACTTC. Encoded protein: CSAAPDTTNSYEQYF.

The chain uses TRBV20-1 and TRBJ1-5; perhaps TRBD1 as D (6 bases). The ends were cut back, 3 bases at V and 3 bases at J, with 15 bases in the middle. The CDR3 runs 15 residues. Per the germline V gene, CDR1 is DFQATT and CDR2 is SNEGSKA (reference sequence). CDR3 sequence: CSASGGPTYNQPQHF. CDR3 nucleotides: TGCAGTGCTAGTGGGGGCCCCACCTACAATCAGCCCCAGCATTTT.

This clonotype was detected a few times. This rearrangement joins TRBV5-1 to TRBJ1-5; D is ambiguous. The CDR3 is made up of 14 amino acids. V was clipped by 2 bases and J by 2 bases, with 8 bases between them. Per the germline V gene, CDR1 is SGHRS and CDR2 is YFSETQ. The DNA of the CDR3 is TGCGCCAGCAGCTTCGGGTTCGGCAATCAGCCCCAGCATTTT. As protein: CASSFGFGNQPQHF.

In this sample, this clonotype is large. The chain recombines TRBV20-1 with TRBJ1-6; unclear D gene. V gave up 4 bases and J gave up 0 bases, with 10 bases separating them. Germline V gene lookup returns CDR1 DFQATT and CDR2 SNEGSKA (reference sequence). This CDR3 comprises 15 residues. The CDR3 coding sequence is TGCAGTGCTATGGGCCTCAGCTCCTATAATTCACCCCTCCACTTT. It yields the protein CSAMGLSSYNSPLHF.

This clonotype was detected a few times. V and J are TRBV4-1 and TRBJ2-1; 11 nucleotides agree with TRBD2. The CDR3 has 19 amino acids. Germline CDR1 reads MGHRA; CDR2 reads YSYEKL. The trim removed 1 base at V and 7 bases at J, leaving 15 bases unmatched. CDR3 bases: TGCGCCAGCAGCCAAGGACCAGGGGTTAGCGGGAGGGCGGGAAATGAGCAGTTCTTC. Translated, it gives CASSQGPGVSGRAGNEQFF.

This clonotype was picked up a small number of times. J is TRBJ2-2 and V is TRBV29-1; D gene unclear. Germline V gives CDR1 SQVTM, CDR2 ANQGSEA. The CDR3 covers 11 residues. Trimming removed 3 bases at V and 4 bases at J, with 3 bases between. The CDR3: CSVEGTGELFF. CDR3 nucleotides: TGCAGCGTTGAGGGCACCGGGGAGCTGTTTTTT.

This clonotype is categorized as large (0.1 to 1%). The CDR3 DNA is TGCAGTGCTAGCAGGGAGCTCATGATTGAAGCTTTCTTT. Its protein is CSASRELMIEAFF. The chain has TRBV20-1 and TRBJ1-1, with D possibly matching TRBD1 (5 bases). From germline, CDR1 is DFQATT and CDR2 SNEGSKA (reference sequence). CDR3 size: 13 residues. The ends were cut back, 3 bases at V and 7 bases at J, with 15 bases in the middle.

This clonotype is large by share. This sequence joins TRBV27 and TRBJ2-2, with D uncertain. The CDR3 length is 14 residues. CDR1 and CDR2 (germline): MNHEY, SMNVEV (reference sequence). Trimming stripped 6 bases from V and 9 bases from J, with 17 bases between. The CDR3 loop is CASSPIGSSRELFF. The DNA for the CDR3 is TGTGCCAGCAGCCCGATAGGATCCTCGCGGGAGCTGTTTTTT.

The gene calls are TRBV20-1 and TRBJ1-5, with D perhaps matching TRBD1 (6 bases). This CDR3 has 13 amino acids. Germline V gene sequence: CDR1 DFQATT, CDR2 SNEGSKA (reference sequence). Deletions cut 4 bases from V and 0 bases from J, with 7 bases between. The CDR3 nucleotides are TGCAGTGCTAAACAGGGTAGCAATCAGCCCCAGCATTTT. Translated, it gives CSAKQGSNQPQHF.

This clonotype is termed large. This chain links TRBV6-2 or TRBV6-3 with TRBJ2-7, with D uncertain. The CDR3 runs to 15 residues. Germline-derived CDR1 and CDR2 are MNHEY and SVGEGT. V lost 0 bases and J 2 bases, leaving 11 bases between the germline ends. The CDR3 DNA follows: TGTGCCAGCAGTTACTCGGCCGCCCAGACCTACGAGCAGTACTTC. Translating it yields CASSYSAAQTYEQYF.

There are a few counts of this clonotype. This chain joins TRBV20-1 and TRBJ2-1; 9 bases map to TRBD2. The germline gives CDR1 DFQATT, CDR2 SNEGSKA (reference sequence). J gave up 4 bases and V 3 bases, and 1 base lay outside the gene matches. CDR3 length equals 13 residues. This CDR3 reads CSASAGGYNEQFF. As DNA, the CDR3 is TGCAGTGCTAGCGCGGGGGGGTACAATGAGCAGTTCTTC.

This clonotype is large in the sample. This chain links TRBV5-6 with TRBJ2-5; maybe TRBD2 (5 bases). CDR1 is SGHDT, CDR2 YYEEEE, per germline. V shed 3 bases and J shed 5 bases, with 14 bases lying between them. The CDR3 runs 14 residues. As DNA, the CDR3 is TGTGCCAGCAGCTCGGGGAGTCCCGGTGAGACCCAGTACTTC. This gives the protein CASSSGSPGETQYF.

This clonotype is large by share. The rearrangement links TRBV4-1 to TRBJ2-1; the D gene is possibly TRBD2 (6 bases). This CDR3 comprises 17 residues. V was trimmed by 6 bases and J by 0 bases, leaving 18 bases between them. Germline CDR1 reads MGHRA; CDR2 reads YSYEKL. In nucleotides, the CDR3 is TGCGCCAGCAGTAGGGGACTTCTTTCGTTCTCCTACAATGAGCAGTTCTTC. Residues: CASSRGLLSFSYNEQFF.

Comment on this clonotype: With a much larger clone just one base away, this may be a read error. This chain joins TRBV10-3 and TRBJ1-1; a weak D match, TRBD1 (5 bases). The ends were cut back, 4 bases at V and 12 bases at J, with 21 bases in the middle. Germline V CDR1 and CDR2: ENHRY, SYGVKD. The CDR3 is 14 residues long. The CDR3 region is CAISANAGRGLTFF. The CDR3 region has the DNA TGTGCCATCAGTGCTAACGCGGGACGGGGGTTAACTTTCTTT.

The rearrangement links TRBV5-1 to TRBJ1-2; 8 bases line up with TRBD1. Trimming removed 5 bases from V and 3 bases from J; junction bases left unmatched: 6. From germline, CDR1 is SGHRS and CDR2 YFSETQ. CDR3 length: 14 amino acids. This chain's CDR3 is CASRPGQAYYGYTF. For the CDR3, the DNA is TGCGCCAGCAGACCGGGACAGGCCTACTATGGCTACACCTTC.

By sample fraction, this clonotype is large. The rearrangement joins TRBV2 to TRBJ1-4; no clear D gene. V was clipped by 4 bases and J by 8 bases, with 2 bases between them. This CDR3 is 10 amino acids long. Germline CDR1 and CDR2: SNHLY and FYNNEI. The CDR3 region has the DNA TGTGCCAGCAGTGGGGAAAAACTGTTTTTT. Its protein is CASSGEKLFF. Supplemented by reference TRBV2 and TRBJ1-4, the full variable domain reads EPEVTQTPSHQVTQMGQEVILRCVPISNHLYFYWYRQILGQKVEFLVSFYNNEISEKSEIFDDQFSVERPDGSNFTLKIRSTKLEDSAMYFCASSGEKLFFGSGTQLSVL.

The chain carries TRBV27 and TRBJ1-6, with D possibly TRBD1 on 6 matching bases. The V gene lost 4 bases and the J gene lost 5 bases, with 12 bases spanning the gap. The CDR3 is 15 amino acids. Germline V gives CDR1 MNHEY, CDR2 SMNVEV (reference sequence). CDR3 coding DNA: TGTGCCAGCAGTTATCTGACAGGAGATAATTCACCCCTCCACTTT. Amino acids: CASSYLTGDNSPLHF.

V is TRBV21-1 and J is TRBJ2-1; the DNA was not used to check the table's D call, TRBD2. TRBV21-1 is a pseudogene segment. CDR3 length: 13 residues. In nucleotides, the CDR3 is TGTGCCAGCAGCAAGGACTTATACAATGAGCAGTTCTTC. It translates to CASSKDLYNEQFF.

This clonotype is large by share. The genes are TRBV12-3 or TRBV12-4 and TRBJ2-2, with 8 bases lining up with TRBD1. This CDR3 is built from 14 residues. The trim removed 5 bases at V and 7 bases at J, leaving 6 bases unmatched. The chain's CDR3 is CASSPQGAGGELFF. DNA for the CDR3: TGTGCCAGCAGTCCGCAGGGGGCCGGCGGGGAGCTGTTTTTT.